Included here is one TCR beta chain sequence, with context. Antigen specificity is unknown. This specimen comes from a study of cytomegalovirus exposure and HLA in healthy donors. Study results and caveats: In an earlier analysis, in some 500 donors, most V segments appeared productive either ~90% or ~30% of the time. Fewer N-insertions (relative to the roughly 670-donor mean) were reportedly seen in an Asian-associated ancestry cluster in a later analysis. Only CMV serostatus was available as immune exposure information.

The PCR made use of 60 Vbeta and 13 Jbeta primers. In the original analysis: Counted up in a later analysis, unique TCR beta chains came to roughly 80 million, with about 10 million shared. Method: immunoSEQ multiplex PCR; TCRdb's copy keeps in-frame clones and lacks some. V and J calls plus clone size are reproduced from that table; the DNA served to infer D and trimming. The data contain approximately 190,000 clones, approximately 70% of them singletons. Trimming took off 3 bases at V and 0 bases at J, with 12 bases between the two ends. This CDR3 is 14 amino acids long. The germline V gene has CDR1 GTSNPN and CDR2 SVGIG (reference sequence).

V usage is TRBV30 and J usage is TRBJ2-7; D perhaps matches TRBD2 (6 bases). The receptor's source is a woman aged 25 to 39 in good health and CMV-seronegative. Sequencing was carried out using PBMCs. Written as DNA, the CDR3 is TGTGCCTGGAGGTCGCTGGACTACTCCTACGAGCAGTACTTC. It specifies CAWRSLDYSYEQYF.